This TCR beta chain was retrieved from a study of T cell repertoires in cytomegalovirus infection. For the study at large: Selected CMV epitopes included recently identified HLA-C-restricted ones as well as well-studied HLA-B-restricted ones. CMV infection together with matching HLA type was indicated by public TCR beta signatures.

Concerning this clonotype itself: Its specificity is not known.

Study-level points and caveats: Within the response measured ex vivo, HLA-C-restricted CMV-specific TCR beta clonotypes were dominant. The cumulative frequency of public TCR beta families identified carriers of CMV plus the relevant HLA.

Trimming pared 4 bases from V and 4 bases from J, leaving 15 bases between. The CDR3 consists of 15 residues. Germline loops: CDR1 SGHNT, CDR2 YYREEE (reference sequence). TCRdb redid the calling of the reads with MiXCR, one entry per CDR3 protein. The data show under 450,000 distinct CDR3 sequences, just under 35% seen once. This sequence was found in a human donor in good health (CMV status not recorded). Some clones in this sample may be carry-over from other donors' samples. The chain joins TRBV5-4 to TRBJ1-3; tentatively, D is TRBD1 (6 bases). This specimen was cultured PBMCs, taken from culture after CMV antigen stimulation. CDR3 loop: CASSPSTGVGNTIYF. CDR3 DNA: TGTGCCAGCAGCCCCTCGACAGGCGTCGGAAACACCATATATTTT.